The 27 T cell receptor beta chains below come from one sample, sequenced in a study of T and B cells in COVID-19 patients. Multiplex PCR with BIOMED2 TRB-A/B primer pools amplified TRB rearrangements. A single record per CDR3 protein comes from TCRdb applying MiXCR to the multiplex PCR reads. The data show more than 20,000 distinct CDR3 sequences, with around a third seen just once and about 1.5% held by the top ten. TRB was amplified from around 250-500 ng of blood genomic DNA. The sample was blood. The receptors shown here come from a human donor who had recovered from COVID-19.

This clonotype was seen a handful of times. The chain carries TRBV10-3 and TRBJ2-7; D not certain. The CDR3 runs 14 residues. Germline values: CDR1 ENHRY, CDR2 SYGVKD. Trimming cost V 4 bases and J 0 bases, with 10 bases left between them. CDR3 protein: CAISARSDSYEQYF. CDR3 DNA sequence: TGTGCCATCAGTGCGAGGAGCGACTCCTACGAGCAGTACTTC.

V gene TRBV10-3 combines with J gene TRBJ2-2, with TRBD2 matching 7 bases. Germline V gene lookup returns CDR1 ENHRY and CDR2 SYGVKD. Germline trimming cut 6 bases from V and 4 bases from J; bases unmatched to any gene: 5. The length of the CDR3 is 14 residues. CDR3: CAIRRELGTGELFF. CDR3 DNA: TGTGCCATCAGGCGGGAGCTGGGCACCGGGGAGCTGTTTTTT.

The V and J genes are TRBV30 and TRBJ1-1; possible D gene TRBD1, 5 bases. V lost 4 bases and J 5 bases, leaving 11 bases between the germline ends. The CDR3 has 12 amino acids. Germline lookup yields CDR1 GTSNPN and CDR2 SVGIG (reference sequence). CDR3 protein: CAWNGGRTEAFF. Here the CDR3 DNA reads TGTGCCTGGAATGGGGGGAGGACTGAAGCTTTCTTT. The whole variable domain, filled in from reference TRBV30 and TRBJ1-1, reads SQTIHQWPATLVQPVGSPLSLECTVEGTSNPNLYWYRQAAGRGLQLLFYSVGIGQISSEVPQNLSASRPQDRQFILSSKKLLLSDSGFYLCAWNGGRTEAFFGQGTRLTVV.

In regard to this clonotype: A much larger clone sits a single nucleotide away, making a read error possible. The chain links TRBV19 to TRBJ2-1; a possible D gene is TRBD1 (5 bases). V was shortened by 7 bases and J by 9 bases, with 10 bases between the two germline ends. The CDR3 runs 11 residues. Germline CDR1 LNHDA, CDR2 SQIVND (reference sequence). For the CDR3, the DNA is TGTGCCAGTATTCTTAGGGGTGAGCAGTTCTTC. Encoded protein: CASILRGEQFF. Variable domain in full (rest from reference TRBV19 and TRBJ2-1): DGGITQSPKYLFRKEGQNVTLSCEQNLNHDAMYWYRQDPGQGLRLIYYSQIVNDFQKGDIAEGYSVSREKKESFPLTVTSAQKNPTAFYLCASILRGEQFFGPGTRLTVL.

This clonotype was seen many times. V usage is TRBV18 and J usage is TRBJ2-3; perhaps TRBD2 as D (5 bases). V lost 4 bases, J lost 0 bases, and 8 bases lay in between. CDR1 KGHSH and CDR2 LQKENI come from the germline V gene. This CDR3 has 14 residues. The CDR3 protein is CASSRRTSTDTQYF. As DNA, the CDR3 is TGTGCCAGCTCACGGAGGACTAGCACAGATACGCAGTATTTT.

In this sample, this clonotype turned up many times. V and J are TRBV18 and TRBJ2-5; 11 nucleotides match TRBD2. V was pared by 1 base and J by 4 bases, with 11 bases of the junction left unmatched. The CDR3 spans 18 residues. CDR1 is KGHSH and CDR2 is LQKENI in the germline V gene. DNA of the CDR3: TGTGCCAGCTCACCACGAGAATCAGGTCTAGCGGGAGGAGAGACCCAGTACTTC. Encoded protein: CASSPRESGLAGGETQYF.

Comment on this clonotype: One end of the junction is discordant with germline, which a read error may explain. This rearrangement joins TRBV5-1 to TRBJ2-3, with TRBD2 matching over 11 bases. This CDR3 has 14 amino acids. Germline-derived CDR1 and CDR2 are SGHRS and YFSETQ. CDR3 sequence: CASSWSSGGDTQYF. CDR3 nucleotide sequence: TGTGCCAGCAGCTGGTCTAGCGGGGGGGATACGCAGTATTTT.

The J gene is TRBJ2-7, the V gene TRBV19; weak D call: TRBD1 (5 bases). The CDR3 spans 16 residues. The V end lost 7 bases, the J end lost 5 bases, and 24 bases lay between the germline ends. Germline V gene lookup returns CDR1 LNHDA and CDR2 SQIVND (reference sequence). CDR3 nucleotide sequence: TGTGCCAGTACCTCCTTGATGGCCTCTGGGGCCCACGAGCAGTACTTC. Residues: CASTSLMASGAHEQYF.

This chain joins TRBV5-1 and TRBJ2-2, with D uncertain. Germline lookup yields CDR1 SGHRS and CDR2 YFSETQ. This CDR3 has 15 amino acids. Trimming pared 4 bases from V and 3 bases from J, leaving 13 bases between. The CDR3 is CASSPWATDTGELFF. The CDR3 nucleotides read TGCGCCAGCAGCCCCTGGGCTACGGACACCGGGGAGCTGTTTTTT. The full variable domain, with the rest looked up from reference TRBV5-1 and TRBJ2-2, is KAGVTQTPRYLIKTRGQQVTLSCSPISGHRSVSWYQQTPGQGLQFLFEYFSETQRNKGNFPGRFSGRQFSNSRSEMNVSTLELGDSALYLCASSPWATDTGELFFGEGSRLTVL.

Ten or more counts support this clonotype. The chain employs TRBV27 and TRBJ2-5, with 8 nucleotides matching TRBD2. The CDR3 spans 14 residues. CDR1 and CDR2 from the germline V gene are MNHEY and SMNVEV (reference sequence). V lost 3 bases, J lost 5 bases, and 5 bases stayed unmatched. CDR3 amino acids: CASSFGRGRETQYF. DNA of the CDR3: TGTGCCAGCAGTTTCGGGAGGGGTCGGGAGACCCAGTACTTC.

This clonotype was counted a few times. V usage is TRBV6-5 and J usage is TRBJ1-2; perhaps TRBD1 as D (6 bases). The germline V gene has CDR1 MNHEY and CDR2 SVGAGI. CDR3 length: 15 amino acids. V was pared by 0 bases and J by 0 bases, with 8 bases between. DNA of the CDR3: TGTGCCAGCAGTTACTCGCAGGGGCCTAACTATGGCTACACCTTC. This gives the protein CASSYSQGPNYGYTF.

This clonotype was detected only once. This chain uses TRBV7-2 with TRBJ2-5, with TRBD1 identical over 9 bases. The V gene end was trimmed by 5 bases and the J gene end by 2 bases; junction bases not matched to a gene: 6. The CDR3 is 15 amino acids. The V gene's germline CDR1 is SGHTA and CDR2 FQGNSA. The CDR3 loop is CASSPPGTGQETQYF. Here the CDR3 DNA reads TGTGCCAGCAGCCCTCCCGGGACAGGGCAAGAGACCCAGTACTTC. The variable domain in full, completed from reference TRBV7-2 and TRBJ2-5, reads GAGVSQSPSNKVTEKGKDVELRCDPISGHTALYWYRQSLGQGLEFLIYFQGNSAPDKSGLPSDRFSAERTGGSVSTLTIQRTQQEDSAVYLCASSPPGTGQETQYFGPGTRLLVL.

This chain joins TRBV27 and TRBJ2-7; 7 bases are shared with TRBD2. After removal of 1 base from V and 4 bases from J, the junction contained 7 bases not matched to a gene. The germline gives CDR1 MNHEY, CDR2 SMNVEV (reference sequence). The CDR3 has 15 residues. CDR3 coding DNA: TGTGCCAGCAGTTTATTCTTGGCGGGAGATTACGAGCAGTACTTC. It specifies CASSLFLAGDYEQYF.

This clonotype is medium-sized by share. This rearrangement joins TRBV19 to TRBJ2-7, with D possibly called TRBD1 or TRBD2 (5 bases each). There are 15 residues in the CDR3. Germline CDR1 and CDR2: LNHDA and SQIVND (reference sequence). V was cut by 6 bases and J by 3 bases, with 18 bases left in between. The CDR3 nucleotides read TGTGCCAGTAGCCCTAGGGGCGGCACTAGCTACGAGCAGTACTTC. Residues: CASSPRGGTSYEQYF. Using reference TRBV19 and TRBJ2-7 for the parts outside the CDR3, the full variable domain is DGGITQSPKYLFRKEGQNVTLSCEQNLNHDAMYWYRQDPGQGLRLIYYSQIVNDFQKGDIAEGYSVSREKKESFPLTVTSAQKNPTAFYLCASSPRGGTSYEQYFGPGTRLTVT.

The chain is built from TRBV19 and TRBJ2-5; 7 bases are shared with TRBD1. The CDR3 length is 17 residues. Trimming took 1 base from V and 2 from J; bases not matched to a gene: 10. The V gene's germline CDR1 is LNHDA and CDR2 SQIVND (reference sequence). CDR3 amino acids: CASSIGFTGRGQETQYF. For the CDR3, the DNA is TGTGCCAGTAGTATAGGATTCACGGGCAGGGGGCAAGAGACCCAGTACTTC.

In its sample, this clonotype is medium-sized (0.01 to 0.1%). The genes are TRBV19 and TRBJ2-1; 12 nucleotides line up with TRBD2. Germline V gene sequence: CDR1 LNHDA, CDR2 SQIVND (reference sequence). The CDR3 sequence is 15 residues long. V shed 4 bases and J 9 bases; nucleotides not matched to a gene: 7. CDR3 in amino acids: CASSNGLAGQGEQFF. For the CDR3, the DNA is TGTGCCAGTAGTAATGGACTAGCGGGACAGGGTGAGCAGTTCTTC.

This clonotype turned up a few times. This chain connects TRBV27 to TRBJ1-6; 8 positions match TRBD1. This CDR3 has 17 residues. The germline V gene encodes CDR1 MNHEY and CDR2 SMNVEV (reference sequence). Losses at the gene ends were 1 base for V and 5 bases for J; bases not matched to a gene: 7. The CDR3 coding sequence is TGTGCCAGCAGTTTATTTCGCAGGGGGCGAGATAATTCACCCCTCCACTTT. This gives the protein CASSLFRRGRDNSPLHF.

This clonotype has only one observation. The rearrangement uses TRBV5-6 and TRBJ2-7; possibly TRBD1 for D (6 bases). The V gene lost 0 bases and the J gene lost 1 base, with 11 bases spanning the gap. The CDR3 loop spans 15 amino acids. Germline CDR1 SGHDT, CDR2 YYEEEE. Written as DNA, the CDR3 is TGTGCCAGCAGCTTGGGCAGGACAGAATCCTACGAGCAGTACTTC. Translating gives CASSLGRTESYEQYF.

This clonotype was detected only a few times. The chain recombines TRBV20-1 with TRBJ1-3; TRBD1 agrees at 8 bases. The trim removed 3 bases at V and 0 bases at J, leaving 1 base unmatched. The CDR3 extends over 14 amino acids. CDR1 DFQATT and CDR2 SNEGSKA come from the germline V gene (reference sequence). The CDR3: CSARDRVSGNTIYF. For the CDR3, the DNA is TGCAGTGCTAGGGACAGGGTCTCTGGAAACACCATATATTTT.

This clonotype is termed medium-sized. The V and J genes are TRBV19 and TRBJ2-3; D uncertain. Germline loops: CDR1 LNHDA, CDR2 SQIVND (reference sequence). V lost 4 bases to trimming and J lost 0 bases, with 11 bases between them. The CDR3 is 15 amino acids. CDR3 DNA sequence: TGTGCCAGTAGTACGCTAGGGCCAAGCACAGATACGCAGTATTTT. This codes for CASSTLGPSTDTQYF. The full variable domain, rest sourced from reference TRBV19 and TRBJ2-3, is DGGITQSPKYLFRKEGQNVTLSCEQNLNHDAMYWYRQDPGQGLRLIYYSQIVNDFQKGDIAEGYSVSREKKESFPLTVTSAQKNPTAFYLCASSTLGPSTDTQYFGPGTRLTVL.

There are many counts of this clonotype. V gene TRBV6-5 combines with J gene TRBJ2-7, with 9 bases fitting TRBD1. From germline, CDR1 is MNHEY and CDR2 SVGAGI. J lost 0 bases, V lost 5 bases, and 2 bases had no gene match. CDR3 length equals 14 residues. Written as DNA, the CDR3 is TGTGCCAGCAGTAGGACAGGGGACTCCTACGAGCAGTACTTC. Its protein is CASSRTGDSYEQYF.

The genes are TRBV19 and TRBJ2-7; no definite D call. Trimming left V 3 bases short and J 5 bases short, with 8 bases between. There are 12 residues in the CDR3. CDR1 is LNHDA, CDR2 SQIVND, per germline (reference sequence). The CDR3 region has the DNA TGTGCCAGTAGTATCCTCTGGAACGAGCAGTACTTC. Its translation is CASSILWNEQYF.

This chain connects TRBV20-1 to TRBJ1-5; 7 positions match TRBD1. This CDR3 is 15 amino acids long. Germline loops: CDR1 DFQATT, CDR2 SNEGSKA (reference sequence). V gave up 4 bases and J gave up 3 bases; unmatched junction bases: 9. The CDR3 region has the DNA TGCAGTGCTAATGACAGGGATATGCCCAATCAGCCCCAGCATTTT. Its protein is CSANDRDMPNQPQHF.

The J gene is TRBJ2-5, the V gene TRBV20-1; D gene ambiguous. CDR1 is DFQATT, CDR2 SNEGSKA, per germline (reference sequence). The CDR3 extends over 12 amino acids. The V and J ends lost 0 bases and 7 bases respectively, with 9 bases between them. CDR3 residues: CSARDHARTQYF. CDR3 in DNA: TGCAGTGCTAGAGATCACGCGAGGACCCAGTACTTC.

The V gene is TRBV4-3, the J gene TRBJ2-2, with no clear D. The CDR3 is 15 residues long. CDR1 and CDR2 from the germline V gene are LGHNA and YSLEER. V was shortened by 0 bases and J by 4 bases, with 9 bases between the two germline ends. CDR3: CASSQDGQPTGELFF. Written as DNA, the CDR3 is TGCGCCAGCAGCCAAGATGGCCAGCCCACCGGGGAGCTGTTTTTT.

The chain joins TRBV4-2 to TRBJ1-4; maybe TRBD1 (6 bases). With 1 base removed from V and 6 bases from J, the gap between germline ends came to 12 bases. This CDR3 is 15 amino acids long. Germline V lookup: CDR1 LGHNA, CDR2 YNFKEQ. The CDR3 loop is CASSQVGGGDEKLFF. In DNA form, the CDR3 reads TGTGCCAGCAGCCAAGTGGGGGGCGGAGATGAAAAACTGTTTTTT.

Only a few counts were recorded for this clonotype. V usage is TRBV27 and J usage is TRBJ1-2; D is perhaps TRBD1 (6 bases). The germline gives CDR1 MNHEY, CDR2 SMNVEV (reference sequence). This CDR3 has 15 amino acids. Trimming left V 1 base short and J 4 bases short, with 13 bases between. The CDR3 region has the DNA TGTGCCAGCAGTTTATATGGGGGGCTGGGCTATGGCTACACCTTC. This translates into CASSLYGGLGYGYTF.